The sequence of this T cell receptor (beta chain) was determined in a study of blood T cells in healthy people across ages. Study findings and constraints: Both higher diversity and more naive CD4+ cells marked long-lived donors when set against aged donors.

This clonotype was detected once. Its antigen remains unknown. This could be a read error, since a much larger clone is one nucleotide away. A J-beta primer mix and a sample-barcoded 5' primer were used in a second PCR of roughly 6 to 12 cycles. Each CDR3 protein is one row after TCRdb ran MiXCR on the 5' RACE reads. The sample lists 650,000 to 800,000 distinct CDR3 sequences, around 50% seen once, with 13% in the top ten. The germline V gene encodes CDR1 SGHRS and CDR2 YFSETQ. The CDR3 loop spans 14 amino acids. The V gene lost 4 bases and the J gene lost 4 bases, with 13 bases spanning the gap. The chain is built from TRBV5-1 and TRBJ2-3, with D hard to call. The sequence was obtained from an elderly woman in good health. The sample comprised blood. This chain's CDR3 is CASSMAYLSDTQYF. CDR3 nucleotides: TGCGCCAGCAGCATGGCCTATCTGTCAGATACGCAGTATTTT.